A single sample is the source of the 8 T cell receptor beta chains below, sequenced in a study of persistence of HIV-infected CD4 T cells. The immunoSEQ assay was version 4, run in survey mode. Generated by immunoSEQ multiplex PCR, the TCRdb table keeps only in-frame clones and is missing some. This table holds 50,000 or so clones, approximately 72% found once. Their specific antigens are unknown. Cells were stimulated with CMV-infected fibroblast lysates at 8 to 10 ug/mL. Memory cells lacking CD40L and CD69 with high CD45RO were sorted. The material was CD4+ T cells sorted from PBMCs after roughly 18-hour stimulation, obtained from a patient who received antiretroviral therapy. These receptors were collected from an adult man with HIV who was CMV-seropositive.

The V and J genes are TRBV3-1 (or the pseudogene TRBV3-2) and TRBJ1-3; maybe TRBD1 (5 bases). This CDR3 region has 19 residues. The V end lost 2 bases, the J end lost 0 bases, and 20 bases lay between the germline ends. From germline, CDR1 is LGHDT and CDR2 YNNKEL (reference sequence). CDR3 coding DNA: TGTGCCAGCAGCCAACGGGGGAGAGTAACAGCCTACTCTGGAAACACCATATATTTT. It codes for CASSQRGRVTAYSGNTIYF.

The chain links TRBV7-3 to TRBJ1-2; perhaps TRBD1 as D (6 bases). The germline gives CDR1 SGHTA, CDR2 FQGTGA. This CDR3 is 16 amino acids long. The V gene lost 1 base and the J gene lost 7 bases, with 19 bases spanning the gap. CDR3 nucleotides: TGTGCCAGCAGCTTAAGGAGGTCAGGGGCCAAGATTGGCTACACCTTC. It is translated as CASSLRRSGAKIGYTF.

This rearrangement joins TRBV9 to TRBJ1-2, with 8 bases lining up with TRBD1. The CDR3 spans 14 residues. V lost 3 bases to trimming and J lost 4 bases; unmatched junction nucleotides: 5. Germline CDR1 is SGDLS and CDR2 is YYNGEE. CDR3: CASSAQGEVYGYTF. In DNA form, the CDR3 reads TGTGCCAGCAGCGCACAGGGGGAGGTCTATGGCTACACCTTC.

This clone was counted a single time. This rearrangement joins TRBV3-1 (or the pseudogene TRBV3-2) to TRBJ1-4; D ambiguous. Per germline, CDR1 LGHDT and CDR2 YNNKEL (reference sequence). The germline V and J ends were trimmed by 1 base and 5 bases, with 11 bases remaining between them. There are 15 residues in the CDR3. CDR3 nucleotide sequence: TGTGCCAGCAGCCAAGGGAATCAGGCAAATGAAAAACTGTTTTTT. Encoded protein: CASSQGNQANEKLFF.

The CDR3 DNA is TGTGCCAGCAGCTCCGGGGCCAATAGCAATCAGCCCCAGCATTTT. It is translated as CASSSGANSNQPQHF. The chain recombines TRBV7-2 with TRBJ1-5; D is perhaps TRBD1 (5 bases). This CDR3 has 15 amino acids. From germline, CDR1 is SGHTA and CDR2 FQGNSA. The V end lost 4 bases, the J end lost 0 bases, and 10 bases lay between the germline ends.

This clone has more than one count but fewer than ten. Other DNA sequences within the sample encode an identical CDR3. The DNA for the CDR3 is TGTGCCAGCAGTCTCCGGGGTGAAAAACTGTTTTTT. This translates into CASSLRGEKLFF. The V call is TRBV28, the J call TRBJ1-4; D call uncertain. Germline CDR1 reads MDHEN; CDR2 reads SYDVKM. V gave up 5 bases and J gave up 7 bases, with 8 bases separating them. The CDR3 runs 12 residues. Using reference TRBV28 and TRBJ1-4 for the parts outside the CDR3, the full variable domain is DVKVTQSSRYLVKRTGEKVFLECVQDMDHENMFWYRQDPGLGLRLIYFSYDVKMKEKGDIPEGYSVSREKKERFSLILESASTNQTSMYLCASSLRGEKLFFGSGTQLSVL.

This chain connects TRBV28 to TRBJ2-7; D not certain. Germline lookup yields CDR1 MDHEN and CDR2 SYDVKM. Trimming removed 2 bases from V and 5 bases from J, with 4 bases in between. The CDR3 has 11 residues. The CDR3 sequence is CASSLRHEQYF. The CDR3 DNA reads TGTGCCAGCAGTTTAAGGCACGAGCAGTACTTC. Complete variable domain (other parts from reference TRBV28 and TRBJ2-7): DVKVTQSSRYLVKRTGEKVFLECVQDMDHENMFWYRQDPGLGLRLIYFSYDVKMKEKGDIPEGYSVSREKKERFSLILESASTNQTSMYLCASSLRHEQYFGPGTRLTVT.

This chain connects TRBV25-1 to TRBJ2-3, with 10 bases matching TRBD2. The trim removed 4 bases at V and 3 bases at J, leaving 7 bases unmatched. This CDR3 has 16 residues. Germline values: CDR1 MGHDK, CDR2 SYGVNS. Here the CDR3 reads CASSAVAGGWTDTQYF. DNA for the CDR3: TGTGCCAGCAGTGCCGTAGCGGGAGGTTGGACAGATACGCAGTATTTT. The full variable domain, in which reference TRBV25-1 and TRBJ2-3 provide the parts outside the CDR3, is EADIYQTPRYLVIGTGKKITLECSQTMGHDKMYWYQQDPGMELHLIHYSYGVNSTEKGDLSSESTVSRIRTEHFPLTLESARPSHTSQYLCASSAVAGGWTDTQYFGPGTRLTVL.